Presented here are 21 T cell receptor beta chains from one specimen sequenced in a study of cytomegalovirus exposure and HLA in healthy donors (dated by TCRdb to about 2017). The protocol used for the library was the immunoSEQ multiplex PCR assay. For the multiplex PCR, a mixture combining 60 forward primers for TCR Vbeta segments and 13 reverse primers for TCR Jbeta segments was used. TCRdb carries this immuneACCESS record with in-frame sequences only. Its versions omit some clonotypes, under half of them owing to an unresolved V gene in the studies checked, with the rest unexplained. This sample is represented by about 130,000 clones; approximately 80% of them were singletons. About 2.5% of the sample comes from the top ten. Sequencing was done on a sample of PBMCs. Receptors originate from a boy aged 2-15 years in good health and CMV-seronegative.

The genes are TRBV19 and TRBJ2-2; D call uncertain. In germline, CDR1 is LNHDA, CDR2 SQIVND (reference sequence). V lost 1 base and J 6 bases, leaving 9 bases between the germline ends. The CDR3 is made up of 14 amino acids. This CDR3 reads CASSIVKRSGELFF. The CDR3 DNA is TGTGCCAGTAGTATAGTGAAGAGGTCCGGGGAGCTGTTTTTT.

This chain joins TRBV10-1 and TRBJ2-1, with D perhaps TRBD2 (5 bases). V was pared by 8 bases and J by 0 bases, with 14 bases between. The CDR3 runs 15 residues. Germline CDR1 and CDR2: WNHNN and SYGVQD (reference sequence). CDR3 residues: CASSHGGSSYNEQFF. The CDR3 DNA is TGCGCCAGCTCCCACGGTGGGAGCTCCTACAATGAGCAGTTCTTC.

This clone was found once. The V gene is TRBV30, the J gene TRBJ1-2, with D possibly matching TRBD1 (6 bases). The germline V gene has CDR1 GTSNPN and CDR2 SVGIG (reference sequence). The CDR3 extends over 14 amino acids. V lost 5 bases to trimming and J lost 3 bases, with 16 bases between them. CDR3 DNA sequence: TGTGCCTGGCTATACACAGGGTATGACTATGGCTACACCTTC. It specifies CAWLYTGYDYGYTF.

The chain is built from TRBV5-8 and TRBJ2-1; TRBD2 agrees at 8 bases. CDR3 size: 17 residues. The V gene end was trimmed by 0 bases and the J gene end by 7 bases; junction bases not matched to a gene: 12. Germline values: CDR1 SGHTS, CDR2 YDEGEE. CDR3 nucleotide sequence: TGTGCCAGCAGCTTGGCCAGAAATAGCGGGGTAAGGAATGAGCAGTTCTTC. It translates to CASSLARNSGVRNEQFF. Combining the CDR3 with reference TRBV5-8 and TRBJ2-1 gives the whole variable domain EAGVTQSPTHLIKTRGQQATLRCSPISGHTSVYWYQQALGLGLQFLLWYDEGEERNRGNFPPRFSGRQFPNYSSELNVNALELEDSALYLCASSLARNSGVRNEQFFGPGTRLTVL.

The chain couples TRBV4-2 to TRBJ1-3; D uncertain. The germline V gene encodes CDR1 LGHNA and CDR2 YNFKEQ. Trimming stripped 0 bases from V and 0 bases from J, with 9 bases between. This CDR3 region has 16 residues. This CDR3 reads CASSQDPALSGNTIYF. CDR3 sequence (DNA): TGTGCCAGCAGCCAAGATCCAGCGCTCTCTGGAAACACCATATATTTT.

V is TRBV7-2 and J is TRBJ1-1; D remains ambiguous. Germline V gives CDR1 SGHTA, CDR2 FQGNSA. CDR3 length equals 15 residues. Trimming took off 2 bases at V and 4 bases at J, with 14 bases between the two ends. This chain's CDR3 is CASSLLFGTPTEAFF. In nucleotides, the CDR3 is TGTGCCAGCAGCTTACTCTTTGGCACGCCCACTGAAGCTTTCTTT.

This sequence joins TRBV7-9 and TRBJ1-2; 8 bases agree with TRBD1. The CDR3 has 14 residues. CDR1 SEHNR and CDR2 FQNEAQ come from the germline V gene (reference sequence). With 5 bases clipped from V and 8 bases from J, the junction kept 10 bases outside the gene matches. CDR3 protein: CASSPFGQGRGYTF. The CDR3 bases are TGTGCCAGCAGCCCCTTTGGACAGGGCCGGGGCTACACCTTC.

DNA of the CDR3: TGTGCCAGCAGTGAATCGGGGGGGGCCACAGATACGCAGTATTTT. This codes for CASSESGGATDTQYF. The chain has TRBV6-4 and TRBJ2-3, with TRBD2 matching over 8 bases. V was pared by 3 bases and J by 2 bases, with 4 bases of the junction left unmatched. The germline V gene has CDR1 MRHNA and CDR2 SNTAGT. The CDR3 totals 15 residues.

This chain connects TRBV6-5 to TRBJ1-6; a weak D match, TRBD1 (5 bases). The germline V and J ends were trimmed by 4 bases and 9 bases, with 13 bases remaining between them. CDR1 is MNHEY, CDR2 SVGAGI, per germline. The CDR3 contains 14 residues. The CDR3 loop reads CASSLGRVSSPLHF. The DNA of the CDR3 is TGTGCCAGCAGTTTGGGCAGGGTGAGTTCACCCCTCCACTTT.

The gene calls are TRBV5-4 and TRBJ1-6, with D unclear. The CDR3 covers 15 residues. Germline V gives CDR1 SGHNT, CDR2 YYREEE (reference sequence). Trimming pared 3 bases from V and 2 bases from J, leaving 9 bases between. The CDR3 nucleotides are TGTGCCAGCAGCTCACAGCAGCCCTATAATTCACCCCTCCACTTT. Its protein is CASSSQQPYNSPLHF. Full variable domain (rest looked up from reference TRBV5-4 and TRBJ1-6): ETGVTQSPTHLIKTRGQQVTLRCSSQSGHNTVSWYQQALGQGPQFIFQYYREEENGRGNFPPRFSGLQFPNYSSELNVNALELDDSALYLCASSSQQPYNSPLHFGNGTRLTVT.

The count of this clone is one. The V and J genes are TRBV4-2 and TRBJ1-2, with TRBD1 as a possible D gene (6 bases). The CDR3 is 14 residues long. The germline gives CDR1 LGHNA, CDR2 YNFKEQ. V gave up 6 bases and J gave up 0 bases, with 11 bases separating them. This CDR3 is CASSVGQANYGYTF. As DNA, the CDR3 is TGTGCCAGCAGTGTGGGACAAGCTAACTATGGCTACACCTTC.

CDR3 DNA: TGTGCCAGCAGCTTGGACAGGGGGAATGGCGAGCAGTACTTC. It is translated as CASSLDRGNGEQYF. The chain combines TRBV5-4 with TRBJ2-7, with 8 bases aligning to TRBD1. CDR3 length: 14 residues. The germline gives CDR1 SGHNT, CDR2 YYREEE (reference sequence). Trimming took 0 bases from V and 6 from J; bases not matched to a gene: 5.

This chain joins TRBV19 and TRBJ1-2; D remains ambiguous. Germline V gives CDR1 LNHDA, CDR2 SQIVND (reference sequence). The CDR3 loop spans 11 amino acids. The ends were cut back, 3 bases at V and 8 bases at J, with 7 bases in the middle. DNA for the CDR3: TGTGCCAGTAGTATTGGCACAGGCTACACCTTC. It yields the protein CASSIGTGYTF. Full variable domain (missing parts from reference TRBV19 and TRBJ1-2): DGGITQSPKYLFRKEGQNVTLSCEQNLNHDAMYWYRQDPGQGLRLIYYSQIVNDFQKGDIAEGYSVSREKKESFPLTVTSAQKNPTAFYLCASSIGTGYTFGSGTRLTVV.

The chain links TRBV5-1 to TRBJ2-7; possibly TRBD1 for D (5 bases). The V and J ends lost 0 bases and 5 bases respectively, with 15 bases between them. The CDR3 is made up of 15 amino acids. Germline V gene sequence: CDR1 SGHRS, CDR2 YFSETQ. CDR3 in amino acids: CASSLEGVGIDEQYF. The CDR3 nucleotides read TGCGCCAGCAGCTTGGAAGGGGTGGGTATCGACGAGCAGTACTTC.

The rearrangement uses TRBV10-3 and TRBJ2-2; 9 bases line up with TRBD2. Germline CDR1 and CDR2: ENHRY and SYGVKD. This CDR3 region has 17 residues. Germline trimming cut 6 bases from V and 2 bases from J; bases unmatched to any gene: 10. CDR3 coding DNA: TGTGCCATCAGCCTCTATAGACTAGCGGAAAACACCGGGGAGCTGTTTTTT. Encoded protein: CAISLYRLAENTGELFF.

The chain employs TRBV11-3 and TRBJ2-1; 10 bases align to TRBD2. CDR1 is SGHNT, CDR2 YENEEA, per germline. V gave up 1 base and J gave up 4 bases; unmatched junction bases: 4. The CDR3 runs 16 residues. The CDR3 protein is CASSLAGLAEYNEQFF. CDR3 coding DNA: TGTGCCAGCAGCTTAGCCGGACTAGCGGAGTACAATGAGCAGTTCTTC.

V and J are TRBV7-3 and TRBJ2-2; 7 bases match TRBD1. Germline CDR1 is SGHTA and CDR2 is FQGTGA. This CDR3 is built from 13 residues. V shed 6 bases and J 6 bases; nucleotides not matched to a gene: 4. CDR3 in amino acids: CASRPTGAGELFF. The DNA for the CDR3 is TGTGCCAGCAGACCCACAGGGGCCGGGGAGCTGTTTTTT. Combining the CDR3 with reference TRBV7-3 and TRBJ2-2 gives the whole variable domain GAGVSQTPSNKVTEKGKYVELRCDPISGHTALYWYRQSLGQGPEFLIYFQGTGAADDSGLPNDRFFAVRPEGSVSTLKIQRTERGDSAVYLCASRPTGAGELFFGEGSRLTVL.

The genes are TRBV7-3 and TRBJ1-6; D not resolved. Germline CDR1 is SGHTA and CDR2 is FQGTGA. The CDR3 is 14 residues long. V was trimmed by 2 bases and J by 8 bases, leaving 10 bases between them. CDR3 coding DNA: TGTGCCAGCAGCTTAGCGGAAAGGTATTCACCCCTCCACTTT. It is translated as CASSLAERYSPLHF.

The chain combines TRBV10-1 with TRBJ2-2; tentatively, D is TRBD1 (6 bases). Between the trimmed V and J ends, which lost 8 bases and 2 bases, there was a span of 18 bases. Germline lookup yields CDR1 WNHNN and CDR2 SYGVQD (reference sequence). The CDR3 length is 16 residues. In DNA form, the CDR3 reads TGCGCCAGCGCCCCCCGGACAGTGATAAACACCGGGGAGCTGTTTTTT. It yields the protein CASAPRTVINTGELFF.

The CDR3 DNA is TGTGCCACCAGCAGAGATTCGGACAGGGACTACGAGCAGTACTTC. Protein: CATSRDSDRDYEQYF. V usage is TRBV15 and J usage is TRBJ2-7; 8 bases are a match to TRBD1. Germline V gene data show CDR1 as LNHNV and CDR2 as YYDKDF (reference sequence). The CDR3 runs to 15 residues. V lost 0 bases and J lost 3; bases outside the gene matches: 4.

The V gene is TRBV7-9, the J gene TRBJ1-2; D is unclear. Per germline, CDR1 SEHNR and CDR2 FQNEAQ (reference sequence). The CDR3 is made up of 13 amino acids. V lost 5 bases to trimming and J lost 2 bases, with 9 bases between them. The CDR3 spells CASSPPVNYGYTF. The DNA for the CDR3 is TGTGCCAGCAGCCCCCCTGTAAACTATGGCTACACCTTC.